Here is one T cell receptor beta chain with its context. The sample comes from a study of T cell changes during pregnancy in multiple sclerosis. Repertoires were generated with immunoSEQ multiplex PCR, while TCRdb's copy carries only in-frame clones and drops some. In the table there are 20,000 to 30,000 clones, about 88% of which are singletons. The sample in question was CD8+ T cells from peripheral blood mononuclear cells, obtained in the third trimester of pregnancy. The source of this sequence is a female donor in good health, enrolled as a control in a pregnancy study.

The CDR3 spells CASSTVGVNTEAFF. Written as DNA, the CDR3 is TGTGCCAGCAGCACGGTCGGGGTGAACACTGAAGCTTTCTTT. V usage is TRBV7-9 and J usage is TRBJ1-1, with D hard to call. The ends were cut back, 5 bases at V and 0 bases at J, with 10 bases in the middle. CDR1 is SEHNR, CDR2 FQNEAQ, per germline (reference sequence). The CDR3 totals 14 residues.